These 24 T cell receptor beta chains were sequenced from one sample in a study of cytomegalovirus exposure and HLA in healthy donors. In the PCR, 60 Vbeta and 13 Jbeta primers were used. Libraries were prepared by immunoSEQ multiplex PCR; TCRdb keeps only in-frame clonotypes and omits some of them. Among approximately 100,000 clones listed, 70% were seen once. The sequenced material came from PBMCs. These receptors were collected from a man between 45 and 60 years old in good health and CMV-seronegative.

The genes are TRBV27 and TRBJ2-3; D is perhaps TRBD2 (6 bases). The CDR3 is 14 residues long. The V gene lost 6 bases and the J gene lost 7 bases, with 17 bases spanning the gap. Germline CDR1 MNHEY, CDR2 SMNVEV (reference sequence). As DNA, the CDR3 is TGTGCCAGCAGCCCGGGGGATGGACGATATACGCAGTATTTT. It is translated as CASSPGDGRYTQYF.

J is TRBJ1-3 and V is TRBV27, with D unresolved. V lost 3 bases, J lost 0 bases, and 12 bases lay in between. This CDR3 is 16 amino acids long. In germline, CDR1 is MNHEY, CDR2 SMNVEV (reference sequence). The CDR3 loop is CASSLSGAFSGNTIYF. The CDR3 coding sequence is TGTGCCAGCAGTTTGAGCGGAGCGTTCTCTGGAAACACCATATATTTT.

The chain joins TRBV10-1 to TRBJ2-7; 10 nucleotides match TRBD1. The V segment lost 4 bases and the J segment 4 bases; nucleotides outside the gene matches: 7. CDR3 size: 15 residues. The V gene's germline CDR1 is WNHNN and CDR2 SYGVQD (reference sequence). CDR3 in amino acids: CASSGPGQGEYEQYF. The CDR3 bases are TGCGCCAGCAGTGGCCCCGGACAGGGGGAGTACGAGCAGTACTTC.

This sequence joins TRBV5-6 and TRBJ2-1; 8 bases are a match to TRBD1. After removal of 0 bases from V and 8 bases from J, the junction contained 10 bases not matched to a gene. This CDR3 spans 16 amino acids. The V gene's germline CDR1 is SGHDT and CDR2 YYEEEE. This CDR3 is CASSLVPGTGFHEQFF. CDR3 nucleotides: TGTGCCAGCAGCTTGGTCCCCGGGACAGGATTCCATGAGCAGTTCTTC.

This clone was picked up a small number of times. The DNA of the CDR3 is TGTGCCAGCAGTGACTCGGGGGGTTACGAGCAGTACTTC. Translating gives CASSDSGGYEQYF. The chain carries TRBV6-4 and TRBJ2-7, with D possibly TRBD2 on 6 matching bases. CDR1 MRHNA and CDR2 SNTAGT come from the germline V gene. The V end lost 0 bases, the J end lost 4 bases, and 7 bases lay between the germline ends. The CDR3 has 13 amino acids.

This clone has just a few counts. V usage is TRBV13 and J usage is TRBJ2-7, with 8 bases fitting TRBD1. Germline values: CDR1 PRHDT, CDR2 FYEKMQ (reference sequence). Trimming took 3 bases from V and 2 from J; bases not matched to a gene: 3. The CDR3 sequence is 14 residues long. CDR3 protein: CASSLNRGAYEQYF. CDR3 sequence (DNA): TGTGCCAGCAGCTTGAACAGGGGGGCCTACGAGCAGTACTTC. The variable domain in full, with the rest retrieved from reference TRBV13 and TRBJ2-7, is AAGVIQSPRHLIKEKRETATLKCYPIPRHDTVYWYQQGPGQDPQFLISFYEKMQSDKGSIPDRFSAQQFSDYHSELNMSSLELGDSALYFCASSLNRGAYEQYFGPGTRLTVT.

The chain couples TRBV7-2 to TRBJ2-7; the D is unclear. Trimming left V 1 base short and J 6 bases short, with 7 bases between. Looked up from germline, CDR1 is SGHTA and CDR2 is FQGNSA. The CDR3 is 12 residues long. The CDR3 DNA is TGTGCCAGCAGCTTAGACGGGTTCGAGCAGTACTTC. This gives the protein CASSLDGFEQYF. The whole variable domain, filled in from reference TRBV7-2 and TRBJ2-7, reads GAGVSQSPSNKVTEKGKDVELRCDPISGHTALYWYRQSLGQGLEFLIYFQGNSAPDKSGLPSDRFSAERTGGSVSTLTIQRTQQEDSAVYLCASSLDGFEQYFGPGTRLTVT.

This chain connects TRBV28 to TRBJ2-7, with a weak D call TRBD2 (5 bases). V shed 3 bases and J shed 5 bases, with 5 bases lying between them. The CDR3 runs 11 residues. CDR1 MDHEN and CDR2 SYDVKM come from the germline V gene. CDR3 region: CASSLEDEQYF. The DNA for the CDR3 is TGTGCCAGCAGTTTGGAGGACGAGCAGTACTTC.

This clone was observed once. The chain couples TRBV5-6 to TRBJ2-2; D remains unclear. From germline, CDR1 is SGHDT and CDR2 YYEEEE. V was clipped by 1 base and J by 6 bases, with 4 bases between them. This CDR3 contains 12 residues. In DNA form, the CDR3 reads TGTGCCAGCAGCTTGATATCCGGGGAGCTGTTTTTT. Translated: CASSLISGELFF.

This chain uses TRBV19 with TRBJ2-2; TRBD2 might be the D (6 bases). The CDR3 consists of 17 residues. The V end lost 3 bases, the J end lost 4 bases, and 18 bases lay between the germline ends. Germline lookup yields CDR1 LNHDA and CDR2 SQIVND (reference sequence). CDR3 sequence reads: CASSIGPASVGTGELFF. The CDR3 nucleotides are TGTGCCAGTAGTATCGGCCCGGCTAGCGTCGGCACCGGGGAGCTGTTTTTT.

The rearrangement links TRBV11-2 to TRBJ1-5; D gene ambiguous. The germline gives CDR1 SGHAT, CDR2 FQNNGV. This CDR3 has 15 residues. Trimming took off 4 bases at V and 0 bases at J, with 10 bases between the two ends. The CDR3 DNA reads as TGTGCCAGCAGCTCCGGACTGAGTAGCAATCAGCCCCAGCATTTT. It translates to CASSSGLSSNQPQHF.

This chain connects TRBV5-1 to TRBJ1-6, with D possibly being TRBD1 (5 bases). Germline V gene sequence: CDR1 SGHRS, CDR2 YFSETQ. The CDR3 spans 17 residues. V shed 1 base and J shed 9 bases, with 20 bases lying between them. CDR3 sequence: CASSLSLPGSFSSPLHF. The CDR3 DNA sequence: TGCGCCAGCAGCTTGAGTCTTCCAGGGTCTTTTAGTTCACCCCTCCACTTT.

The chain links TRBV28 to TRBJ2-7, with unresolved D. Trimming took off 3 bases at V and 4 bases at J, with 4 bases between the two ends. Per germline, CDR1 MDHEN and CDR2 SYDVKM. This CDR3 has 11 residues. The DNA for the CDR3 is TGTGCCAGCAGTTTCGGGTACGAGCAGTACTTC. Translation: CASSFGYEQYF.

This clone turned up a few times. This chain joins TRBV7-9 and TRBJ1-4, with D perhaps matching TRBD1 (5 bases). Per germline, CDR1 SEHNR and CDR2 FQNEAQ (reference sequence). The CDR3 is 14 residues long. Trimming left V 2 bases short and J 2 bases short, with 6 bases between. The CDR3 spells CASSLSGTNEKLFF. The CDR3 coding sequence is TGTGCCAGCAGCTTATCAGGGACTAATGAAAAACTGTTTTTT.

The sample holds one count of this clone. The chain is built from TRBV5-4 and TRBJ2-3; 8 bases are shared with TRBD2. This CDR3 region has 15 residues. In germline, CDR1 is SGHNT, CDR2 YYREEE (reference sequence). The V and J ends lost 8 bases and 0 bases, in that order; junction bases with no gene match: 8. CDR3 sequence reads: CASSFAGGSTDTQYF. Written as DNA, the CDR3 is TGTGCCAGTTCCTTCGCGGGAGGCAGCACAGATACGCAGTATTTT.

This clone appeared a few times. CDR3 coding DNA: TGTGCCAGCAGCTGGCGAACAGAAAGGGGAGGAAAACTGTTTTTT. Residues: CASSWRTERGGKLFF. This rearrangement joins TRBV5-6 to TRBJ1-4, with D tentatively TRBD1 (5 bases). The CDR3 sequence is 15 residues long. The germline gives CDR1 SGHDT, CDR2 YYEEEE. The V end lost 3 bases, the J end lost 10 bases, and 19 bases lay between the germline ends. The full variable domain, its missing parts supplied by reference TRBV5-6 and TRBJ1-4, is DAGVTQSPTHLIKTRGQQVTLRCSPKSGHDTVSWYQQALGQGPQFIFQYYEEEERQRGNFPDRFSGHQFPNYSSELNVNALLLGDSALYLCASSWRTERGGKLFFGSGTQLSVL.

This clone appeared a few times. This chain joins TRBV7-9 and TRBJ2-5; D may be TRBD2 (5 bases). The germline V and J ends were trimmed by 1 base and 2 bases, with 17 bases remaining between them. CDR1 and CDR2 from the germline V gene are SEHNR and FQNEAQ (reference sequence). This CDR3 is built from 17 residues. CDR3 coding DNA: TGTGCCAGCAGCTTAGAAACTCGGGGAACCAAACAAGAGACCCAGTACTTC. Amino acids: CASSLETRGTKQETQYF. The full variable domain, completed using reference TRBV7-9 and TRBJ2-5, is DTGVSQNPRHKITKRGQNVTFRCDPISEHNRLYWYRQTLGQGPEFLTYFQNEAQLEKSRLLSDRFSAERPKGSFSTLEIQRTEQGDSAMYLCASSLETRGTKQETQYFGPGTRLLVL.

This chain joins TRBV7-9 and TRBJ1-2, with D possibly matching TRBD1 (6 bases). CDR3 length: 17 amino acids. Germline V gives CDR1 SEHNR, CDR2 FQNEAQ (reference sequence). Deletions cut 1 base from V and 5 bases from J, with 20 bases between. This CDR3 reads CASSLEIGTSFAYGYTF. For the CDR3, the DNA is TGTGCCAGCAGCTTAGAGATAGGGACATCCTTTGCTTATGGCTACACCTTC.

This clone was recorded a few times. The chain couples TRBV6-4 to TRBJ2-1; TRBD2 matches 9 bases. The length of the CDR3 is 13 residues. With V trimmed by 5 bases and J by 5 bases, 1 base remained unmatched. The germline gives CDR1 MRHNA, CDR2 SNTAGT. CDR3 in DNA: TGTGCCAGCAGTCCTAGCGGGAACAATGAGCAGTTCTTC. It is translated as CASSPSGNNEQFF.

The V and J genes are TRBV4-3 and TRBJ2-7, with TRBD1 as a possible D gene (5 bases). Germline-derived CDR1 and CDR2 are LGHNA and YSLEER. The V and J ends lost 5 bases and 1 base respectively, with 9 bases between them. CDR3 length equals 13 residues. In DNA form, the CDR3 reads TGCGCCAGCAGCACGACAGTTTCCTACGAGCAGTACTTC. Translation: CASSTTVSYEQYF.

This rearrangement joins TRBV28 to TRBJ1-5; D perhaps matches TRBD1 (5 bases). Germline lookup yields CDR1 MDHEN and CDR2 SYDVKM. With 8 bases removed from V and 2 bases from J, the gap between germline ends came to 10 bases. This CDR3 has 13 residues. The CDR3 nucleotides read TGTGCCAGCGCCCCGGGGGGCAATCAGCCCCAGCATTTT. Translation: CASAPGGNQPQHF.

The genes are TRBV7-9 and TRBJ2-1; perhaps TRBD1 as D (5 bases). This CDR3 is 13 amino acids long. Germline values: CDR1 SEHNR, CDR2 FQNEAQ (reference sequence). V lost 2 bases and J 4 bases, leaving 6 bases between the germline ends. CDR3 loop: CASSLTGYNEQFF. CDR3 nucleotide sequence: TGTGCCAGCAGCTTAACAGGATACAATGAGCAGTTCTTC.

The chain is built from TRBV7-6 and TRBJ2-2, with 9 bases that match TRBD2. J lost 7 bases, V lost 1 base, and 7 bases had no gene match. CDR1 SGHVS and CDR2 FNYEAQ come from the germline V gene. This CDR3 region has 16 residues. The CDR3 spells CASSLGGGGADGELFF. CDR3 nucleotides: TGTGCCAGCAGCTTAGGAGGCGGGGGGGCGGACGGGGAGCTGTTTTTT.

The genes are TRBV27 and TRBJ1-4; 9 bases agree with TRBD1. The V segment lost 6 bases and the J segment 5 bases; nucleotides outside the gene matches: 4. CDR3 length equals 14 residues. Germline V CDR1 and CDR2: MNHEY, SMNVEV (reference sequence). CDR3 DNA sequence: TGTGCCAGCAGCCCCGGGACAGGGAATGAAAAACTGTTTTTT. Its translation: CASSPGTGNEKLFF. Based on the CDR3 plus reference TRBV27 and TRBJ1-4, the full variable domain is EAQVTQNPRYLITVTGKKLTVTCSQNMNHEYMSWYRQDPGLGLRQIYYSMNVEVTDKGDVPEGYKVSRKEKRNFPLILESPSPNQTSLYFCASSPGTGNEKLFFGSGTQLSVL.